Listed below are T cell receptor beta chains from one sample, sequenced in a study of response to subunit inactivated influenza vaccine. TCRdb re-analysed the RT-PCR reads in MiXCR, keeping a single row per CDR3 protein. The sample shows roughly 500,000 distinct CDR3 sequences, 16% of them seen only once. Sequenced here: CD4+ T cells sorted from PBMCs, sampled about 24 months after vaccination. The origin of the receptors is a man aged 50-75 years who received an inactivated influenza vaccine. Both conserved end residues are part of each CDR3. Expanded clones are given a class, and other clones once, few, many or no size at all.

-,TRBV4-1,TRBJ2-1,CASSQAEATYNEQFF
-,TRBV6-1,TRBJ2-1,CASSGTEANNEQFF
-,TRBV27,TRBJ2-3,CASSLGRFSTQYF
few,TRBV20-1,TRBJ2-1,CSVQSASGGNEQFF
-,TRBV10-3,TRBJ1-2,CAIGSGTGSIVHGYTF
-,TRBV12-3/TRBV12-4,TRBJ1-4,CASSLREGAEKLFF
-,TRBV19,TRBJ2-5,CASSTPTGGRETQYF
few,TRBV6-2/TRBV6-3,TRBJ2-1,CASTDSGVDNEQFF
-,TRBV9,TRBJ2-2,CASSPRGDRTGELFF
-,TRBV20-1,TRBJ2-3,CSARGQGTQYF
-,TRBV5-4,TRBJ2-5,CASSLDGQTQYF
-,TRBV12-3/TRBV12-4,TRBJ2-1,CASHRGGRSYNEQFF
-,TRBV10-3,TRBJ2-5,CAISESGTSGSFGTQYF
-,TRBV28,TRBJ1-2,CASSLPGVNHGYTF
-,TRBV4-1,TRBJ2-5,CASSQAARGFETQYF
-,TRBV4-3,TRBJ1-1,CASSTRGGPNTEAFF
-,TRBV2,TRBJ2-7,CASSEFGDRLTSYEQYF
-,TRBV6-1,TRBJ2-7,CASRGGGSNYEQYF
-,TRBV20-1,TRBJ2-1,CSAPLGSSGSYNEQFF
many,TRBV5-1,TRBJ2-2,CASRASGIGAGELFF
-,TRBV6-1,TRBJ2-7,CASTRDIYYEQYF
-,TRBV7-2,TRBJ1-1,CASSLYRAGAEAFF
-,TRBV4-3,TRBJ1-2,CASSPSSGQGNYGYTF
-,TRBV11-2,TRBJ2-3,CASSPTPKLAGGGISTDTQYF
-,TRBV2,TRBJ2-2,CASSEVRPGELFF
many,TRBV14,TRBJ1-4,CASSHDRATIGGEKLFF
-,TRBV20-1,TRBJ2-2,CSAPGTPTGELFF
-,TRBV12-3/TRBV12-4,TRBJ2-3,CASSHASEDTQYF
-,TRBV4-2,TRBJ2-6,CASSQNPTGAGANVLTF
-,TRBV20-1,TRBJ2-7,CSARGVGEQYF
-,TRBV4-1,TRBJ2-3,CASSQRGQFAPTDTQYF
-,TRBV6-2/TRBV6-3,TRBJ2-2,CASTRTGVNTGELFF
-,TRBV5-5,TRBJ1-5,CASSLVFTNQPQHF
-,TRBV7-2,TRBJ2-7,CASSLVQQNYEQYF
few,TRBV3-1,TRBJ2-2,CASSQVLGASLGGKNTGELFF
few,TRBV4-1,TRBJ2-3,CASSQRWAAQYF
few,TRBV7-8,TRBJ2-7,CASSLMAGTAYEQYF
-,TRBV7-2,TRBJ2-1,CASSPGLGTGYNEQFF
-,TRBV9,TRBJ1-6,CASSVEVNSPLHF
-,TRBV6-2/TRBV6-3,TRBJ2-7,CASSDRAPYEQYF
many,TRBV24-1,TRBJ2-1,CATSHAGGKNEQFF
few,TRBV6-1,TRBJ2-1,CASRRGGGDEQFF
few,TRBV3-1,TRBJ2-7,CASSPKETSAGFYEQYF
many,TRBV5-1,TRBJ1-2,CASSLTSGRSNYGYTF
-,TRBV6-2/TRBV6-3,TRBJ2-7,CASSTTTYEQYF
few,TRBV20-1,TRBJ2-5,CSARWSVLGETQYF
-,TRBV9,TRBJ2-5,CASSVGSASGGETQYF